These T cell receptor beta chains were read from a single sample in a study of T-cell memory formation after mild COVID-19. Via MiXCR, TCRdb re-called the 5' RACE reads, giving one row per CDR3 protein. The table has roughly 200,000 distinct CDR3 sequences, approximately 20% seen once; the top ten hold 2.4%. Sequencing was carried out using PBMCs or a T cell subset sorted from them (not recorded which). These receptors all stem from an adult woman who had mild COVID-19 (a few samples of this study predate the infection). Cell type and time point are not known. The CDR3 runs from the conserved cysteine through the conserved F or W. Each record gives: J gene, clone size, V gene, D gene, CDR3 protein, CDR3 DNA. The D gene is left open where the match is weak. Not all rows give a size; the values are once, few, many and, for expanded clones, a class.

TRBJ2-7	.	TRBV7-6	.	CASSLAGRSGDEQYF	TGTGCCAGCAGCTTAGCCGGGAGGTCAGGGGATGAGCAGTACTTC
TRBJ2-1	.	TRBV6-1	TRBD2	CASKPLRLAGGYNEQFF	TGTGCCAGCAAACCCTTGAGACTAGCGGGGGGTTACAATGAGCAGTTCTTC
TRBJ2-7	.	TRBV27	TRBD2	CASSPSSSGSYEQYF	TGTGCCAGCAGTCCCTCGAGTAGCGGGAGCTACGAGCAGTACTTC
TRBJ2-1	.	TRBV12-3/TRBV12-4	TRBD2	CASSLFFAGGRYNEQFF	TGTGCCAGCAGTTTGTTCTTTGCGGGAGGCCGTTACAATGAGCAGTTCTTC
TRBJ2-7	few	TRBV5-1	.	CASSTGIEQYF	TGCGCCAGCAGCACAGGGATCGAGCAGTACTTC
TRBJ1-5	.	TRBV7-3	.	CASSLTSTSPQHF	TGTGCCAGCAGCTTAACGTCAACTTCACCCCAGCATTTT
TRBJ1-2	.	TRBV2	.	CASSGQVNYGYTF	TGTGCCAGCAGTGGACAGGTTAACTATGGCTACACCTTC
TRBJ1-5	.	TRBV3-1	TRBD1	CASSQGGQGFSQPQHF	TGTGCCAGCAGCCAAGGCGGACAGGGTTTCAGTCAGCCCCAGCATTTT
TRBJ1-5	.	TRBV9	TRBD1	CASSAQGGGNQPQHF	TGTGCCAGCAGCGCACAGGGGGGCGGCAATCAGCCCCAGCATTTT
TRBJ1-1	.	TRBV12-3/TRBV12-4	.	CASSPPPGQRNTEAFF	TGTGCCAGCAGTCCCCCCCCCGGACAGAGGAACACTGAAGCTTTCTTT
TRBJ2-3	.	TRBV5-6	.	CASSLVDRRTYTQYF	TGTGCCAGCAGCTTGGTAGACAGGCGGACCTATACGCAGTATTTT
TRBJ2-7	few	TRBV19	.	CASSIGGGRSYEQYF	TGTGCCAGTAGTATTGGAGGGGGGAGGTCCTACGAGCAGTACTTC
TRBJ1-2	few	TRBV20-1	.	CSARATISGPGYTF	TGCAGTGCTAGGGCTACGATAAGCGGGCCTGGCTACACCTTC
TRBJ1-2	.	TRBV20-1	.	CSARGWDGEYYGYTF	TGCAGTGCTAGAGGCTGGGACGGCGAGTACTATGGCTACACCTTC
TRBJ2-3	few	TRBV7-9	.	CASVSDTQYF	TGTGCCAGCGTCTCAGATACGCAGTATTTT
TRBJ2-7	few	TRBV4-1	TRBD1	CASSQDRDRGPRPVF	TGCGCCAGCAGCCAAGATCGGGACAGGGGGCCTAGACCGGTCTTC
TRBJ1-2	.	TRBV19	TRBD1	CASSTRQGNYGYTF	TGTGCCAGTAGTACCCGACAGGGGAACTATGGCTACACCTTC
TRBJ1-6	.	TRBV4-2	TRBD1	CASSQENRGRGSPLHF	TGTGCCAGCAGCCAAGAAAACAGGGGGAGAGGGTCACCCCTCCACTTT
TRBJ2-3	few	TRBV6-6	TRBD2	CASTKGLAGGPRTDTQYF	TGTGCCAGCACCAAGGGCCTAGCGGGAGGGCCGAGGACAGATACGCAGTATTTT
TRBJ2-3	.	TRBV20-1	TRBD2	CSARPSGEGRDTQYF	TGCAGTGCTAGACCCTCGGGGGAGGGCCGCGATACGCAGTATTTT
TRBJ2-7	many	TRBV20-1	TRBD1	CSAKDRVHEQYF	TGCAGTGCGAAGGACAGGGTCCACGAGCAGTACTTC
TRBJ2-7	few	TRBV12-3/TRBV12-4	.	CASSFSGRGASYEQYF	TGTGCCAGCAGTTTTTCGGGACGGGGAGCGTCCTACGAGCAGTACTTC
TRBJ2-1	.	TRBV24-1	.	CATSEPRGKRFF	TGTGCCACCAGTGAACCCAGAGGGAAGCGGTTCTTC
TRBJ1-2	few	TRBV7-2	TRBD1	CASSTRQGLANYGYTF	TGTGCCAGCAGCACGCGACAGGGACTAGCTAACTATGGCTACACCTTC
TRBJ1-5	few	TRBV6-5	.	CASRWGELGPQHF	TGTGCCAGCCGGTGGGGGGAGCTGGGGCCCCAGCATTTT
TRBJ1-1	.	TRBV29-1	.	CSVELYSMNTEAFF	TGCAGCGTTGAACTTTACTCCATGAACACTGAAGCTTTCTTT
TRBJ2-1	.	TRBV7-2	.	CASSLAAPGEGQFF	TGTGCCAGCAGCTTAGCCGCACCGGGAGAGGGGCAGTTCTTC
TRBJ1-4	.	TRBV9	.	CASSVAGVLHEKLFF	TGTGCCAGCAGCGTAGCAGGGGTCCTTCATGAAAAACTGTTTTTT
TRBJ2-7	.	TRBV25-1	.	CASSEPGGGGSYEQYF	TGTGCCAGCAGCGAGCCCGGGGGTGGGGGCTCCTACGAGCAGTACTTC
TRBJ2-6	.	TRBV18	.	CASSPIPGANVLTF	TGTGCCAGCTCACCTATTCCGGGGGCCAACGTCCTGACTTTC
TRBJ2-1	.	TRBV20-1	TRBD1	CSARNRDRGIIDEQFF	TGCAGTGCTCGGAACCGGGACAGGGGTATAATAGATGAGCAGTTCTTC
TRBJ2-5	.	TRBV4-3	.	CASSRGEETQYF	TGCGCCAGCAGCCGGGGGGAAGAGACCCAGTACTTC
TRBJ2-5	.	TRBV6-1	.	CASRRTGKETQYF	TGTGCCAGCCGGCGTACAGGAAAAGAGACCCAGTACTTC
TRBJ1-1	.	TRBV7-9	.	CASSLEFGSNTEAFF	TGTGCCAGCAGCTTAGAGTTCGGTTCGAACACTGAAGCTTTCTTT
TRBJ2-7	few	TRBV11-1	.	CASSSNVRGEQYF	TGTGCCAGCAGCTCAAACGTCCGCGGAGAGCAGTACTTC
TRBJ2-2	few	TRBV7-2	TRBD1	CASSSGQGKTVF	TGTGCCAGCAGCTCCGGACAGGGAAAAACCGTGTTT
TRBJ2-1	many	TRBV27	TRBD2	CASSLSGGRAEGEQFF	TGTGCCAGCAGTTTATCGGGCGGGAGGGCAGAAGGTGAGCAGTTCTTC
TRBJ2-5	.	TRBV5-6	.	CASSPGTLRWAQETQYF	TGTGCCAGCAGCCCCGGGACACTCCGCTGGGCCCAAGAGACCCAGTACTTC
TRBJ1-2	few	TRBV12-3/TRBV12-4	TRBD1	CASYTGGRGYTF	TGTGCCAGCTACACAGGGGGCCGAGGCTACACCTTC
TRBJ2-6	few	TRBV5-1	.	CASSSGIGGANVLTF	TGCGCCAGCAGCTCCGGCATTGGTGGGGCCAACGTCCTGACTTTC
TRBJ2-3	.	TRBV4-2	TRBD2	CASSQEVASGGQQYF	TGTGCCAGCAGCCAAGAAGTGGCTAGCGGCGGCCAGCAGTATTTT
TRBJ1-1	few	TRBV20-1	TRBD1	CSARGQGAQNTEAFF	TGCAGTGCTAGAGGACAGGGTGCACAGAACACTGAAGCTTTCTTT
TRBJ2-3	.	TRBV20-1	.	CSGETPGTDTQYF	TGCAGCGGAGAGACTCCGGGCACAGATACGCAGTATTTT
TRBJ2-1	.	TRBV7-9	TRBD2	CASTRLAIFNEQFF	TGTGCCAGCACACGACTAGCGATTTTCAATGAGCAGTTCTTC
TRBJ2-7	few	TRBV12-3/TRBV12-4	TRBD1	CASSRDRRAYEQYF	TGTGCCAGCAGTCGGGACAGACGAGCCTACGAGCAGTACTTC
TRBJ2-1	.	TRBV3-1	TRBD2	CASSQTRASGSYNEQFF	TGTGCCAGCAGCCAAACCCGGGCTAGCGGCTCCTACAATGAGCAGTTCTTC
TRBJ1-2	.	TRBV5-1	.	CASRLAPGDEGYTF	TGCGCCAGCAGGCTCGCCCCAGGGGATGAAGGCTACACCTTC
TRBJ1-5	many	TRBV20-1	TRBD1	CSASSGTGSNQPQHF	TGCAGTGCTAGTTCCGGGACAGGTAGCAATCAGCCCCAGCATTTT
TRBJ1-6	.	TRBV4-1	TRBD1	CASSQDTGANSPLHF	TGCGCCAGCAGCCAAGACACAGGGGCAAATTCACCCCTCCACTTT
TRBJ2-3	.	TRBV7-9	.	CASSPRLGQGTQYF	TGTGCCAGCAGCCCACGACTAGGTCAAGGTACGCAGTATTTT
TRBJ1-4	few	TRBV5-1	.	CASSFLPGGVTNEKLFF	TGCGCCAGCAGCTTCCTCCCCGGCGGGGTCACTAATGAAAAACTGTTTTTT
TRBJ2-7	.	TRBV9	TRBD1	CASGTGNAYEQYF	TGTGCCAGCGGGACAGGCAACGCCTACGAGCAGTACTTC
TRBJ2-5	.	TRBV6-5	.	CASSPWGRQETQYF	TGTGCCAGCAGCCCCTGGGGACGTCAAGAGACCCAGTACTTC
TRBJ2-1	.	TRBV3-1	TRBD2	CASSQAGLKRDEQFF	TGTGCCAGCAGCCAAGCGGGACTAAAAAGAGATGAGCAGTTCTTC
TRBJ1-1	.	TRBV7-6	TRBD1	CASSSYDRERTRNTEAFF	TGTGCCAGCAGCTCATACGACAGGGAAAGAACTCGGAACACTGAAGCTTTCTTT
TRBJ1-4	few	TRBV12-3/TRBV12-4	.	CASSFPGGPTNEKLFF	TGTGCCAGCAGTTTCCCCGGGGGCCCAACTAATGAAAAACTGTTTTTT
TRBJ1-2	few	TRBV12-3/TRBV12-4	TRBD1	CASTGTGPYGYTF	TGTGCCAGCACGGGGACAGGGCCCTATGGCTACACCTTC
TRBJ2-2	.	TRBV6-2/TRBV6-3	TRBD2	CASSTWPGLPTGELFF	TGTGCCAGCAGTACCTGGCCGGGACTACCCACCGGGGAGCTGTTTTTT
TRBJ2-3	.	TRBV11-2	TRBD2	CASGTSGRAADTQYF	TGTGCCAGCGGGACTAGCGGGAGGGCCGCAGATACGCAGTATTTT